These T cell receptor beta chains were read from a single sample in a study of blood T cell repertoires in COVID-19. Sequencing used immunoSEQ multiplex PCR; TCRdb keeps in-frame clones, though not all of them. The sample includes around 200,000 clones, about 82% of them seen just once. The specimen was PBMCs or T cells enriched from blood (not recorded which). The receptors shown here come from a man between 35 and 55 years old with acute COVID-19. The CDR3 runs from the conserved cysteine through the conserved F or W. D genes are given only for firm matches. Some rows mark clone size as missing; the rest say once, few, many or name a class of expanded clone.

V: TRBV15; J: TRBJ2-1; D: TRBD2; size: .; CDR3: CATSRAGEIYNEQFF; DNA: TGTGCCACCAGCAGGGCGGGAGAGATCTACAATGAGCAGTTCTTC
V: TRBV2; J: TRBJ1-6; D: .; size: .; CDR3: CASTGPDSPLHF; DNA: TGTGCCAGCACAGGTCCGGATTCACCCCTCCACTTT
V: TRBV9; J: TRBJ2-2; D: TRBD1; size: .; CDR3: CASSPRQGVNTGELFF; DNA: TGTGCCAGCAGCCCCCGACAGGGGGTGAACACCGGGGAGCTGTTTTTT
V: TRBV6-6; J: TRBJ1-6; D: .; size: .; CDR3: CASSLGQTNSPLHF; DNA: TGTGCCAGCAGTTTAGGACAAACTAATTCACCCCTCCACTTT
V: TRBV6-1; J: TRBJ1-5; D: .; size: .; CDR3: CASSERVNRGNQPQHF; DNA: TGTGCCAGCAGTGAACGAGTGAACAGGGGCAATCAGCCCCAGCATTTT
V: TRBV6-1; J: TRBJ2-5; D: .; size: .; CDR3: CASSFDTGEAETQYF; DNA: TGTGCCAGCAGTTTCGACACAGGGGAGGCAGAGACCCAGTACTTC
V: TRBV5-6; J: TRBJ1-2; D: .; size: .; CDR3: CASSLRGGAVFGYTF; DNA: TGTGCCAGCAGCTTGAGGGGCGGCGCGGTTTTTGGCTACACCTTC
V: TRBV28; J: TRBJ2-5; D: TRBD2; size: .; CDR3: CASSLASGRLAQYF; DNA: TGTGCCAGCAGTTTGGCTAGCGGCCGGTTGGCCCAGTACTTC
V: TRBV30; J: TRBJ2-3; D: TRBD2; size: .; CDR3: CAWRLSGRHHTDTQYF; DNA: TGTGCCTGGAGACTGAGCGGGAGACACCACACAGATACGCAGTATTTT
V: TRBV2; J: TRBJ2-1; D: TRBD2; size: .; CDR3: CASSEAFLAGDTEQFF; DNA: TGTGCCAGCAGTGAAGCGTTTCTAGCGGGGGACACCGAGCAGTTCTTC
V: TRBV6-1; J: TRBJ1-2; D: .; size: .; CDR3: CASSEAGENYGYTF; DNA: TGTGCCAGCAGTGAAGCCGGAGAGAACTATGGCTACACCTTC
V: TRBV24-1; J: TRBJ2-2; D: .; size: .; CDR3: CATSDLDWKNTGELFF; DNA: TGTGCCACCAGTGACCTAGACTGGAAGAACACCGGGGAGCTGTTTTTT
V: TRBV6-2/TRBV6-3; J: TRBJ2-5; D: .; size: .; CDR3: CASSYSDPPGRDF; DNA: TGTGCCAGCAGTTACTCGGACCCGCCGGGAAGGGACTTC
V: TRBV10-1; J: TRBJ2-1; D: TRBD2; size: .; CDR3: CASRRGTSGDNEQFF; DNA: TGCGCCAGCAGAAGGGGGACTAGCGGAGACAATGAGCAGTTCTTC
V: TRBV6-5; J: TRBJ1-2; D: .; size: .; CDR3: CASSYEGANYGYTF; DNA: TGTGCCAGCAGTTACGAGGGGGCTAACTATGGCTACACCTTC
V: TRBV9; J: TRBJ2-3; D: .; size: .; CDR3: CASSVARDTDTQYF; DNA: TGTGCCAGCAGCGTAGCACGAGACACAGATACGCAGTATTTT
V: TRBV5-8; J: TRBJ2-6; D: TRBD1; size: .; CDR3: CASSGGQVASRGANVLTF; DNA: TGTGCCAGCAGCGGCGGACAGGTTGCCAGCCGTGGGGCCAACGTCCTGACTTTC
V: TRBV5-6; J: TRBJ1-5; D: .; size: .; CDR3: CASSLGRGTNQPQHF; DNA: TGTGCCAGCAGCTTGGGCAGGGGAACAAATCAGCCCCAGCATTTT
V: TRBV9; J: TRBJ2-3; D: .; size: .; CDR3: CASSVGVRLTDTQYF; DNA: TGTGCCAGCAGCGTAGGTGTCAGACTCACAGATACGCAGTATTTT
V: TRBV2; J: TRBJ1-2; D: .; size: .; CDR3: CANELGGQGQANYGYTF; DNA: TGTGCCAACGAGCTAGGGGGTCAGGGGCAAGCTAACTATGGCTACACCTTC
V: TRBV7-9; J: TRBJ1-6; D: .; size: few; CDR3: CASSLSDSPLHF; DNA: TGTGCCAGCAGCTTATCGGATTCACCCCTCCACTTT
V: TRBV28; J: TRBJ2-5; D: TRBD1; size: once; CDR3: CASSLRQGARSQYF; DNA: TGTGCCAGCAGTCTCAGACAGGGGGCGAGGTCCCAGTACTTC
V: TRBV12-3/TRBV12-4; J: TRBJ2-1; D: TRBD2; size: .; CDR3: CASSRTSHEQFF; DNA: TGTGCCAGCAGTCGGACTAGTCACGAGCAGTTCTTC
V: TRBV19; J: TRBJ2-5; D: TRBD2; size: .; CDR3: CASTVSGGLQETQYF; DNA: TGTGCCAGTACGGTCAGCGGGGGCCTCCAAGAGACCCAGTACTTC
V: TRBV4-1; J: TRBJ1-2; D: TRBD1; size: .; CDR3: CASSQQDRVSGYTF; DNA: TGCGCCAGCAGCCAGCAAGACAGGGTTTCTGGCTACACCTTC
V: TRBV6-2/TRBV6-3; J: TRBJ2-7; D: TRBD1; size: .; CDR3: CASSPRTGLYEQYF; DNA: TGTGCCAGCAGCCCTAGGACAGGGTTATACGAGCAGTACTTC
V: TRBV10-3; J: TRBJ2-3; D: TRBD2; size: .; CDR3: CAIGASGSPDTQYF; DNA: TGTGCCATCGGCGCTAGCGGGAGCCCAGATACGCAGTATTTT
V: TRBV9; J: TRBJ2-3; D: TRBD2; size: .; CDR3: CASSPRQGLAGGWGTDTQYF; DNA: TGTGCCAGCAGCCCGCGCCAAGGGCTAGCGGGAGGCTGGGGCACAGATACGCAGTATTTT
V: TRBV6-1; J: TRBJ1-4; D: .; size: .; CDR3: CASSEGLATNEKLFF; DNA: TGTGCCAGCAGTGAAGGTCTTGCAACTAATGAAAAACTGTTTTTT
V: TRBV5-4; J: TRBJ1-4; D: .; size: .; CDR3: CASSLGIQGDEKLFF; DNA: TGTGCCAGCAGCTTGGGTATCCAGGGTGACGAAAAACTGTTTTTT
V: TRBV30; J: TRBJ1-3; D: .; size: .; CDR3: CAWQSSGNTIYF; DNA: TGTGCCTGGCAGTCCTCTGGAAACACCATATATTTT
V: TRBV5-1; J: TRBJ1-2; D: .; size: .; CDR3: CASSLSGAQGYTF; DNA: TGCGCCAGCAGCTTGTCAGGGGCGCAGGGCTACACCTTC
V: TRBV28; J: TRBJ1-1; D: TRBD1; size: once; CDR3: CASSFQSDREWDTEAFF; DNA: TGTGCCAGCAGTTTTCAAAGCGACAGGGAATGGGACACTGAAGCTTTCTTT
V: TRBV6-5; J: TRBJ2-7; D: .; size: few; CDR3: CASSQSTGFGEQYF; DNA: TGTGCCAGCAGTCAATCGACAGGATTCGGCGAGCAGTACTTC
V: TRBV6-2/TRBV6-3; J: TRBJ2-1; D: TRBD2; size: .; CDR3: CASSPGSGRLSSYNEQFF; DNA: TGTGCCAGCAGCCCCGGTAGCGGGAGGCTTAGCTCCTACAATGAGCAGTTCTTC
V: TRBV12-5; J: TRBJ2-3; D: TRBD1; size: .; CDR3: CASGPGQRTTDTQYF; DNA: TGTGCTAGTGGGCCGGGACAGCGGACCACAGATACGCAGTATTTT
V: TRBV7-2; J: TRBJ2-5; D: .; size: .; CDR3: CASSPPGAGQETQYF; DNA: TGTGCCAGCAGCCCACCTGGGGCAGGCCAAGAGACCCAGTACTTC